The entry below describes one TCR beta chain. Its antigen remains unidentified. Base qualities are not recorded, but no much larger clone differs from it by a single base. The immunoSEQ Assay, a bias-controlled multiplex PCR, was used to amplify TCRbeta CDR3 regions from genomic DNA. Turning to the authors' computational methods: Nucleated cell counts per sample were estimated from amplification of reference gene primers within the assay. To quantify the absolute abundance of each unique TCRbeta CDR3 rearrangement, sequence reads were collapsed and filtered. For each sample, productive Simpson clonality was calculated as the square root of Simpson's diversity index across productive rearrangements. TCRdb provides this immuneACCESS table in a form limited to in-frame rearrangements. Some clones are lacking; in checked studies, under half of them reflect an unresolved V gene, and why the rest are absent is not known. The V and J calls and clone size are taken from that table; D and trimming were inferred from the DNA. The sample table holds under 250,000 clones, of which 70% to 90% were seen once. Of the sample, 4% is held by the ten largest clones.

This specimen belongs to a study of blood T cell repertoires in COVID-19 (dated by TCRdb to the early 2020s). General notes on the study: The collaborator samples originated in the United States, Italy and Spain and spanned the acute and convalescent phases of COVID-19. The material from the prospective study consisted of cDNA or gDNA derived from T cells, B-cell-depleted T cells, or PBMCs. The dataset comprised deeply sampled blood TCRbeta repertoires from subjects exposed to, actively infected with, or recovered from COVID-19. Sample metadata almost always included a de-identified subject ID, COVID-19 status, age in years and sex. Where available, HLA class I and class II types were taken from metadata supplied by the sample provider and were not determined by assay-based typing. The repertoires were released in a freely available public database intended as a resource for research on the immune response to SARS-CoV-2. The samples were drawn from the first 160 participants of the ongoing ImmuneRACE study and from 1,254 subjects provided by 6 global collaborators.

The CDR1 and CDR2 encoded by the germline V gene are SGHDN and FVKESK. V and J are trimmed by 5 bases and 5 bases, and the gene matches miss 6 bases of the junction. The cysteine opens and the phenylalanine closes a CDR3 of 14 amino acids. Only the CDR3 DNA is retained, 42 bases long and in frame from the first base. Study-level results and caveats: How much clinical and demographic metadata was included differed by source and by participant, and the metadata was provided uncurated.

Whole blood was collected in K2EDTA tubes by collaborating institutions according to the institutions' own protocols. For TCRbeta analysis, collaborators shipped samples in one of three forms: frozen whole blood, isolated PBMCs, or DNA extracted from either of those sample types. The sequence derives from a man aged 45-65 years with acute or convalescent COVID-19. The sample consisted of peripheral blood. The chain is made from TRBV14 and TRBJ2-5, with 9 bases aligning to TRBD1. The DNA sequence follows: TGTGCCAGCAGCTTCAGACAGGGGGTTGAGACCCAGTACTTC. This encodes CASSFRQGVETQYF.